This T cell receptor (beta chain) came from a study of Tregs in tolerant kidney transplant recipients. This clone was detected once. Assay: immunoSEQ multiplex PCR; the TCRdb copy retains only in-frame clones and omits some. Among about 59,000 clones listed, around 80% were seen once. CDR1 MNHNS and CDR2 SASEGT come from the germline V gene. The CDR3 sequence is 15 residues long. Trimming removed 2 bases from V and 2 bases from J, with 11 bases in between. This TCR was recovered from a human donor in good health. Input material: CD4+ T cells from blood. The chain recombines TRBV6-1 with TRBJ2-3; D may be TRBD2 (6 bases). The CDR3 bases are TGTGCCAGCAGTGAACTAGCGATTGTCACAGATACGCAGTATTTT. It encodes CASSELAIVTDTQYF.